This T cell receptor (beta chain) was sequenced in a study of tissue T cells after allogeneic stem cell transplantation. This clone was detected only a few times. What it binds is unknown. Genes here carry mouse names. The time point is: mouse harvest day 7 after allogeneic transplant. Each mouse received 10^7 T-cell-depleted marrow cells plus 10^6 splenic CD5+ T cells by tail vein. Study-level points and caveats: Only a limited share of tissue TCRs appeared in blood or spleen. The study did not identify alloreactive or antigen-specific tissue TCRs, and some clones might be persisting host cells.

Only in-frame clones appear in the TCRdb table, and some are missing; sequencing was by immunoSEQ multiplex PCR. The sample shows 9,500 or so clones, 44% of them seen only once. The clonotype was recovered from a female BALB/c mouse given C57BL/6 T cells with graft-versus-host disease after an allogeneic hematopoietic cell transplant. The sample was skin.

CDR3 DNA, as far as it was read: TGTGCAAGCAGCTTAGAGACCCCTCTTGAACAGTAC. Protein product: CASSLETPLEQY. The full-length CDR3 reads as CASSLETPLEQYF. V gene TRBV16 combines with J gene TRBJ2-7; D not certain. The read stops 1 residue short of the end of the CDR3; the missing end is completed from the germline J gene. Germline CDR1 is SGHSA and CDR2 is FRNQAP. The ends were cut back, 0 bases at V and 6 bases at J, with 9 bases in the middle. This CDR3 spans 13 amino acids.